The 27 T cell receptor beta chains given below trace back to one sample, sequenced in a study of T cells in Graves' hyperthyroidism and ophthalmopathy. Amplification of TCR beta CDR3 regions was performed using RNA transcripts as template. HTBI primers were employed in a first-round RT-PCR of the TCR CDR3. TCRdb passed the multiplex PCR reads through MiXCR, listing each CDR3 protein once. Found here are 500,000 to 750,000 distinct CDR3 sequences, approximately 14% of them singletons; the top ten hold roughly 7.3%. The specimen was blood. Source of these receptors: a woman aged 30 to 39 with Graves' hyperthyroidism.

There are many counts of this clonotype. This sequence joins TRBV5-1 and TRBJ2-7, with 7 bases lining up with TRBD1. Trimming removed 5 bases from V and 8 bases from J; junction bases left unmatched: 10. Germline V gives CDR1 SGHRS, CDR2 YFSETQ. The CDR3 loop spans 13 amino acids. The CDR3 region has the DNA TGCGCCAGCAGTTCCTCCCAGGGGGAGAAGCAGTACTTC. This translates into CASSSSQGEKQYF.

The chain employs TRBV5-1 and TRBJ2-2; 9 bases are shared with TRBD2. The CDR3 consists of 15 residues. Germline lookup yields CDR1 SGHRS and CDR2 YFSETQ. V shed 3 bases and J 5 bases; nucleotides not matched to a gene: 5. The CDR3, as DNA: TGCGCCAGCAGCTGGGGACTAGCATTAACCGGGGAGCTGTTTTTT. Translation gives CASSWGLALTGELFF.

The table lists this clonotype with a few counts. The rearrangement joins TRBV3-1 to TRBJ1-6; perhaps TRBD1 as D (5 bases). The CDR3 loop spans 17 amino acids. CDR1 is LGHDT and CDR2 is YNNKEL in the germline V gene (reference sequence). Trimming removed 4 bases from V and 0 bases from J, with 13 bases in between. Here the CDR3 reads CASSRRGPSSYNSPLHF. CDR3 nucleotides: TGTGCCAGCAGCCGGCGGGGACCCAGCTCCTATAATTCACCCCTCCACTTT.

In this sample, this clonotype turned up many times. The rearrangement joins TRBV7-2 to TRBJ2-1, with 7 bases fitting TRBD2. Trimming removed 5 bases from V and 6 bases from J; junction bases left unmatched: 7. The CDR3 runs 14 residues. Germline-derived CDR1 and CDR2 are SGHTA and FQGNSA. The CDR3 DNA reads TGTGCCAGCAGCCCTATGGGCGGGGGCAATGAGCAGTTCTTC. It is translated as CASSPMGGGNEQFF. Supplemented by reference TRBV7-2 and TRBJ2-1, the full variable domain reads GAGVSQSPSNKVTEKGKDVELRCDPISGHTALYWYRQSLGQGLEFLIYFQGNSAPDKSGLPSDRFSAERTGGSVSTLTIQRTQQEDSAVYLCASSPMGGGNEQFFGPGTRLTVL.

This clonotype was observed many times. The gene calls are TRBV28 and TRBJ2-1; 7 bases fit TRBD2. The length of the CDR3 is 17 residues. Germline trimming cut 5 bases from V and 4 bases from J; bases unmatched to any gene: 14. CDR1 and CDR2 (germline): MDHEN, SYDVKM. CDR3 in DNA: TGTGCCAGCAGTACCACGAGGGGAGGGGTACTTTACAATGAGCAGTTCTTC. Amino acid sequence: CASSTTRGGVLYNEQFF.

V is TRBV7-2 and J is TRBJ2-1; 9 nucleotides line up with TRBD2. This CDR3 contains 16 residues. Germline V CDR1 and CDR2: SGHTA, FQGNSA. With 0 bases clipped from V and 8 bases from J, the junction kept 8 bases outside the gene matches. As DNA, the CDR3 is TGTGCCAGCAGCTTAGCGCGGTTTAGCGGGGGAGATGAGCAGTTCTTC. Translation gives CASSLARFSGGDEQFF. The variable domain in full, completed from reference TRBV7-2 and TRBJ2-1, reads GAGVSQSPSNKVTEKGKDVELRCDPISGHTALYWYRQSLGQGLEFLIYFQGNSAPDKSGLPSDRFSAERTGGSVSTLTIQRTQQEDSAVYLCASSLARFSGGDEQFFGPGTRLTVL.

The chain recombines TRBV12-5 with TRBJ2-3; no definite D call. The CDR3 is 13 amino acids. The germline V gene has CDR1 LGHNT and CDR2 FRNRAP. V was clipped by 0 bases and J by 4 bases, with 5 bases between them. The CDR3 is CASGLVRPDTQYF. The CDR3 region has the DNA TGTGCTAGTGGTTTGGTAAGGCCAGATACGCAGTATTTT.

This clonotype was counted a few times. The chain recombines TRBV5-1 with TRBJ2-7; 11 bases map to TRBD2. V trimming: 3 bases; J trimming: 0 bases; junction bases outside the gene matches: 8. This CDR3 is 17 amino acids long. CDR1 and CDR2 (germline): SGHRS, YFSETQ. The CDR3 nucleotides are TGCGCCAGCAGCTCCGGGAGTAGCGGGAGGGCCTCCTACGAGCAGTACTTC. Translation: CASSSGSSGRASYEQYF.

This clonotype was detected a few times. J is TRBJ1-2 and V is TRBV6-1; TRBD1 aligns across 7 bases. V lost 3 bases and J lost 3; bases outside the gene matches: 10. This CDR3 comprises 16 residues. Germline V lookup: CDR1 MNHNS, CDR2 SASEGT. CDR3 bases: TGTGCCAGCAGTGATTTTGTTCGGGACAGTTACTATGGCTACACCTTC. Amino acids: CASSDFVRDSYYGYTF.

The chain combines TRBV5-6 with TRBJ2-1, with 10 nucleotides matching TRBD2. The ends lost 0 bases at V and 8 bases at J; junction bases unmatched: 5. Germline loops: CDR1 SGHDT, CDR2 YYEEEE. The CDR3 covers 15 residues. CDR3 nucleotides: TGTGCCAGCAGCTTGGAGGCTAGCGGGAGCTATGAGCAGTTCTTC. This sequence encodes CASSLEASGSYEQFF.

In this sample, this clonotype turned up many times. This sequence joins TRBV29-1 and TRBJ1-1; 7 bases agree with TRBD1. The germline V gene has CDR1 SQVTM and CDR2 ANQGSEA. V was pared by 0 bases and J by 5 bases, with 9 bases of the junction left unmatched. The CDR3 has 15 amino acids. This chain's CDR3 is CSVEDPNRGTTEAFF. CDR3 bases: TGCAGCGTTGAAGATCCAAACAGGGGAACTACTGAAGCTTTCTTT. The variable domain in full, completed from reference TRBV29-1 and TRBJ1-1, reads SAVISQKPSRDICQRGTSLTIQCQVDSQVTMMFWYRQQPGQSLTLIATANQGSEATYESGFVIDKFPISRPNLTFSTLTVSNMSPEDSSIYLCSVEDPNRGTTEAFFGQGTRLTVV.

This clonotype was counted at least ten times. In nucleotides, the CDR3 is TGTGCCTGGGGACTAGCGGCCTACGAGCAGTACTTC. Its protein product is CAWGLAAYEQYF. The chain recombines TRBV30 with TRBJ2-7; 10 bases line up with TRBD2. The CDR3 is 12 residues long. The V gene end was trimmed by 5 bases and the J gene end by 2 bases; junction bases not matched to a gene: 0. Germline-derived CDR1 and CDR2 are GTSNPN and SVGIG (reference sequence).

The rearrangement uses TRBV7-6 and TRBJ2-7; D is possibly TRBD1 (6 bases). V shed 5 bases and J shed 2 bases, with 13 bases lying between them. This CDR3 spans 14 amino acids. Germline loops: CDR1 SGHVS, CDR2 FNYEAQ. The CDR3 bases are TGTGCCAGCAGCCCGCGGACAGAACCCTACGAGCAGTACTTC. Its translation: CASSPRTEPYEQYF. The whole variable domain, remainder taken from reference TRBV7-6 and TRBJ2-7, is GAGVSQSPRYKVTKRGQDVALRCDPISGHVSLYWYRQALGQGPEFLTYFNYEAQQDKSGLPNDRFSAERPEGSISTLTIQRTEQRDSAMYRCASSPRTEPYEQYFGPGTRLTVT.

The rearrangement joins TRBV20-1 to TRBJ1-2; D remains unclear. The germline V and J ends were trimmed by 8 bases and 4 bases, with 17 bases remaining between them. The CDR3 is 13 residues long. Germline CDR1 reads DFQATT; CDR2 reads SNEGSKA (reference sequence). DNA for the CDR3: TGCAGTAAAGAGACTCAAGGGAGCTATGGCTACACCTTC. Its translation is CSKETQGSYGYTF.

This clonotype came up many times. The V gene is TRBV7-2, the J gene TRBJ1-1, with D unresolved. This CDR3 has 14 residues. In germline, CDR1 is SGHTA, CDR2 FQGNSA. Trimming took off 5 bases at V and 2 bases at J, with 12 bases between the two ends. CDR3 residues: CASSPRTSNTEAFF. DNA of the CDR3: TGTGCCAGCAGCCCCCGGACCAGCAACACTGAAGCTTTCTTT.

This clonotype came up a few times. CDR3 bases: TGTGCCAGCAGCGTAGGACGGGAGAACACTGAAGCTTTCTTT. Translation gives CASSVGRENTEAFF. The chain combines TRBV9 with TRBJ1-1; no clear D. Germline-derived CDR1 and CDR2 are SGDLS and YYNGEE. The CDR3 runs to 14 residues. Trimming removed 0 bases at V and 1 base at J, with 7 bases between.

The chain employs TRBV10-3 and TRBJ1-4; no clear D gene. CDR3 size: 15 residues. V gave up 4 bases and J gave up 0 bases, with 9 bases separating them. Germline CDR1 and CDR2: ENHRY and SYGVKD. CDR3 region: CAISAQSATNEKLFF. CDR3 bases: TGTGCCATCAGTGCGCAAAGCGCAACTAATGAAAAACTGTTTTTT.

This chain links TRBV27 with TRBJ1-4, with D hard to call. This CDR3 has 14 residues. Per the germline V gene, CDR1 is MNHEY and CDR2 is SMNVEV (reference sequence). V was shortened by 6 bases and J by 8 bases, with 16 bases between the two germline ends. The CDR3 DNA reads as TGTGCCAGCAGCCATAGGCGGGTTGACGAAAAACTGTTTTTT. Protein sequence: CASSHRRVDEKLFF.

The table lists this clonotype with many counts. The rearrangement joins TRBV11-3 to TRBJ2-1, with D hard to call. This CDR3 comprises 15 residues. Germline V gene data show CDR1 as SGHNT and CDR2 as YENEEA. The V end lost 5 bases, the J end lost 3 bases, and 14 bases lay between the germline ends. CDR3 sequence reads: CASSPPGPGYNEQFF. The CDR3, as DNA: TGTGCCAGCAGCCCCCCCGGGCCTGGCTACAATGAGCAGTTCTTC.

The sample holds many counts of this clonotype. The chain has TRBV20-1 and TRBJ2-7; no clear D. Germline V CDR1 and CDR2: DFQATT, SNEGSKA (reference sequence). There are 11 residues in the CDR3. V dropped 0 bases and J dropped 5 bases, with 5 bases sitting between them. The chain's CDR3 is CSARDWNEQYF. As DNA, the CDR3 is TGCAGTGCTAGAGACTGGAACGAGCAGTACTTC.

This clonotype occurred many times. The rearrangement joins TRBV2 to TRBJ2-5; no clear D gene. There are 12 residues in the CDR3. Trimming removed 5 bases from V and 2 bases from J, with 6 bases in between. Germline loops: CDR1 SNHLY, CDR2 FYNNEI. As DNA, the CDR3 is TGTGCCAGCAGTATAAATCAAGAGACCCAGTACTTC. This encodes CASSINQETQYF.

The CDR3, as DNA: TGCAGCGTTGAGGCTAGCGGCTTAACCGGGGAGCTGTTTTTT. It specifies CSVEASGLTGELFF. V usage is TRBV29-1 and J usage is TRBJ2-2; 7 bases are shared with TRBD2. The CDR3 is 14 residues long. Per germline, CDR1 SQVTM and CDR2 ANQGSEA. With 3 bases clipped from V and 5 bases from J, the junction kept 6 bases outside the gene matches.

In this sample, this clonotype turned up many times. The chain recombines TRBV2 with TRBJ2-1; TRBD1 matches 12 bases. Germline CDR1 reads SNHLY; CDR2 reads FYNNEI. The CDR3 is 17 residues long. Unmatched junction bases numbered 11, after V lost 4 bases and J lost 7 bases. The chain's CDR3 is CASSGITGTGGRNEQFF. For the CDR3, the DNA is TGTGCCAGCAGTGGAATCACCGGGACAGGGGGCAGGAATGAGCAGTTCTTC. Filled out from reference TRBV2 and TRBJ2-1, the complete variable domain reads EPEVTQTPSHQVTQMGQEVILRCVPISNHLYFYWYRQILGQKVEFLVSFYNNEISEKSEIFDDQFSVERPDGSNFTLKIRSTKLEDSAMYFCASSGITGTGGRNEQFFGPGTRLTVL.

The chain joins TRBV24-1 to TRBJ1-5; D is perhaps TRBD1 (5 bases). The germline V and J ends were trimmed by 3 bases and 5 bases, with 10 bases remaining between them. From germline, CDR1 is KGHDR and CDR2 SFDVKD. The CDR3 loop spans 14 amino acids. This chain's CDR3 is CATSDAQADQPQHF. CDR3 nucleotides: TGTGCCACCAGTGATGCACAGGCGGATCAGCCCCAGCATTTT.

The V call is TRBV7-3, the J call TRBJ2-2; tentatively, D is TRBD2 (6 bases). This CDR3 comprises 14 residues. Trimming removed 4 bases at V and 3 bases at J, with 9 bases between. Germline CDR1 reads SGHTA; CDR2 reads FQGTGA. The CDR3 nucleotides are TGTGCCAGCAGCTCGGGGGATTACACCGGGGAGCTGTTTTTT. This gives the protein CASSSGDYTGELFF. Based on the CDR3 plus reference TRBV7-3 and TRBJ2-2, the full variable domain is GAGVSQTPSNKVTEKGKYVELRCDPISGHTALYWYRQSLGQGPEFLIYFQGTGAADDSGLPNDRFFAVRPEGSVSTLKIQRTERGDSAVYLCASSSGDYTGELFFGEGSRLTVL.

This clonotype was detected only once. The J gene is TRBJ2-2, the V gene TRBV14; 9 nucleotides agree with TRBD2. Trimming cost V 1 base and J 4 bases; bases outside gene matches: 4. Looked up from germline, CDR1 is SGHDN and CDR2 is FVKESK. This CDR3 is 16 amino acids long. In nucleotides, the CDR3 is TGTGCCAGCAGCCAAGTTCGCGGGAGGGCCACCGGGGAGCTGTTTTTT. Encoded protein: CASSQVRGRATGELFF. The full variable domain, rest sourced from reference TRBV14 and TRBJ2-2, is EAGVTQFPSHSVIEKGQTVTLRCDPISGHDNLYWYRRVMGKEIKFLLHFVKESKQDESGMPNNRFLAERTGGTYSTLKVQPAELEDSGVYFCASSQVRGRATGELFFGEGSRLTVL.

This chain joins TRBV18 and TRBJ2-5; 8 nucleotides align to TRBD1. This CDR3 has 16 amino acids. With 3 bases clipped from V and 5 bases from J, the junction kept 11 bases outside the gene matches. The germline CDR1 and CDR2 sequences are KGHSH and LQKENI. As DNA, the CDR3 is TGTGCCAGCTCACCTGGAGTGCAGGGGGCGAGGGAGACCCAGTACTTC. It specifies CASSPGVQGARETQYF. The full variable domain, in which reference TRBV18 and TRBJ2-5 provide the parts outside the CDR3, is NAGVMQNPRHLVRRRGQEARLRCSPMKGHSHVYWYRQLPEEGLKFMVYLQKENIIDESGMPKERFSAEFPKEGPSILRIQQVVRGDSAAYFCASSPGVQGARETQYFGPGTRLLVL.